A single sample gave rise to the 30 T cell receptor beta chains below, sequenced in a study of CD8+CD57+ T cells in acquired aplastic anemia. Sequencing involved patients with CD8+CD57+ cell expansion previously shown by flow cytometry. Genomic DNA was employed as the template in profiling TCR beta VDJ and CDR3. Each CDR3 protein is one row after TCRdb ran MiXCR on the reads. Among 450,000 to 600,000 distinct CDR3 sequences listed, around 30% were seen once. Sequencing used sorted CD4+, CD8+, or CD8+CD57+ T cells (not recorded which) from PBMCs. The origin of the receptors is a human donor with aplastic anemia.

This clonotype appeared many times. CDR3 sequence (DNA): TGTGCCACCAGTGATTTTGTTGGGACCCAGTACTTC. It encodes CATSDFVGTQYF. V gene TRBV24-1 combines with J gene TRBJ2-5; D uncertain. V lost 1 base and J lost 7, with 6 bases in between. This CDR3 comprises 12 residues. Germline values: CDR1 KGHDR, CDR2 SFDVKD.

Points on this clonotype: Possible read error: a much larger clone is one base away. This chain's CDR3 is CASSSGDSYGQYF. As DNA, the CDR3 is TGCGCCAGCAGCTCCGGGGACTCCTACGGGCAGTACTTC. The chain uses TRBV5-1 and TRBJ2-7, with D tentatively TRBD2 (6 bases). Germline V CDR1 and CDR2: SGHRS, YFSETQ. The CDR3 covers 13 residues.

A remark on this clonotype: The CDR3 carries no conserved terminal phenylalanine or tryptophan, so it likely arises from a read error. The chain couples TRBV14 to TRBJ1-2; tentative D call: TRBD1 (5 bases). CDR1 and CDR2 (germline): SGHDN, FVKESK. Trimming left V 5 bases short and J 8 bases short, with 18 bases between. This CDR3 has 14 amino acids. DNA of the CDR3: TGTGCCAGCAGCTTGGGACGCCCGGTAGTGGGCTACACCCTC. It codes for CASSLGRPVVGYTL.

A remark on this clonotype: One junction end disagrees with the germline gene, perhaps due to a read error. The gene calls are TRBV10-3 and TRBJ1-1; D is ambiguous. This CDR3 is built from 15 residues. In germline, CDR1 is ENHRY, CDR2 SYGVKD. CDR3 sequence: CASSEWVGMNTEAFF. In nucleotides, the CDR3 is TGTGCCAGCAGTGAATGGGTGGGAATGAACACTGAAGCTTTCTTT.

The rearrangement joins TRBV11-2 to TRBJ2-1; 7 bases are a match to TRBD1. This CDR3 contains 16 residues. V trimming: 5 bases; J trimming: 8 bases; junction bases outside the gene matches: 15. The V gene's germline CDR1 is SGHAT and CDR2 FQNNGV. CDR3 sequence (DNA): TGTGCCAGCAGCCGCAGGGAGCCGACAGGGTCCTATGAGCAGTTCTTC. Protein: CASSRREPTGSYEQFF.

The chain is built from TRBV12-5 and TRBJ2-1, with 9 bases lining up with TRBD2. The CDR3 extends over 15 amino acids. Germline CDR1 LGHNT, CDR2 FRNRAP. V shed 5 bases and J 9 bases; nucleotides not matched to a gene: 11. For the CDR3, the DNA is TGTGCTAGTGGTCCGGGCGGGGGGGCCATATCTGAGCAGTTCTTC. The encoded protein is CASGPGGGAISEQFF.

This clonotype has more than one count but fewer than ten. This chain uses TRBV3-1 with TRBJ1-2; a weak D match, TRBD1 (6 bases). The CDR3 loop spans 13 amino acids. V shed 4 bases and J shed 6 bases, with 12 bases lying between them. The V gene's germline CDR1 is LGHDT and CDR2 YNNKEL (reference sequence). This chain's CDR3 is CASSLVQGDGYTF. The CDR3 coding sequence is TGTGCCAGCAGCCTTGTACAGGGAGATGGCTACACCTTC.

The chain carries TRBV19 and TRBJ2-7, with 8 bases matching TRBD2. CDR3 length: 13 residues. V lost 6 bases and J lost 2; bases outside the gene matches: 3. Germline CDR1 LNHDA, CDR2 SQIVND (reference sequence). For the CDR3, the DNA is TGTGCCAGTAGGAGCGGGGGCACCTACGAGCAGTACTTC. Translating it yields CASRSGGTYEQYF.

This clonotype was seen ten or more times. The genes are TRBV2 and TRBJ1-4; possibly TRBD1 for D (5 bases). The CDR3 contains 12 residues. V lost 9 bases and J 7 bases, leaving 12 bases between the germline ends. Per germline, CDR1 SNHLY and CDR2 FYNNEI. CDR3 in amino acids: CARAVGGEKLFF. The CDR3, as DNA: TGTGCCAGAGCAGTGGGGGGTGAAAAACTGTTTTTT.

This clonotype turned up a few times. This sequence joins TRBV20-1 and TRBJ2-7; no firm D call. V was shortened by 1 base and J by 5 bases, with 12 bases between the two germline ends. Germline V lookup: CDR1 DFQATT, CDR2 SNEGSKA (reference sequence). This CDR3 has 13 amino acids. CDR3 DNA: TGCAGTGCTAGAGTCTATTTCAGGAACGAGCAGTACTTC. Translating it yields CSARVYFRNEQYF.

This clonotype was counted at least ten times. The V call is TRBV24-1, the J call TRBJ1-5; tentative D call: TRBD1 (5 bases). V was clipped by 4 bases and J by 2 bases, with 14 bases between them. This CDR3 is built from 16 residues. Germline V gene data show CDR1 as KGHDR and CDR2 as SFDVKD. CDR3 coding DNA: TGTGCCACCAGTGACCCGGAGCAACAGGGCAATCAGCCCCAGCATTTT. Residues: CATSDPEQQGNQPQHF.

Comments on this clonotype: With a much larger clone just one base away, this may be a read error. It is likely a read error, because the conserved phenylalanine at the end of the CDR3 is missing. The J gene is TRBJ1-1, the V gene TRBV29-1; D possibly corresponds to TRBD1 (6 bases). Per the germline V gene, CDR1 is SQVTM and CDR2 is ANQGSEA. This CDR3 is 16 amino acids long. V was shortened by 0 bases and J by 5 bases, with 19 bases between the two germline ends. The CDR3 region has the DNA TGCAGCGTTGAAGATGGTTTTCGGGGGCCGGGGACTGAAGCTTTCCTT. Its translation is CSVEDGFRGPGTEAFL.

The rearrangement uses TRBV2 and TRBJ2-7; TRBD1 matches 9 bases. Germline values: CDR1 SNHLY, CDR2 FYNNEI. The V and J ends lost 5 bases and 4 bases, in that order; junction bases with no gene match: 9. This CDR3 has 15 residues. CDR3 amino acids: CASSRPGQGMYEQYF. The CDR3 DNA reads TGTGCCAGCAGTCGTCCGGGACAGGGTATGTACGAGCAGTACTTC.

The rearrangement uses TRBV5-1 and TRBJ2-7, with D perhaps matching TRBD2 (6 bases). V was clipped by 1 base and J by 6 bases, with 14 bases between them. The CDR3 spans 14 residues. CDR1 and CDR2 (germline): SGHRS, YFSETQ. This CDR3 reads CASSLSGRGTEQYF. The CDR3 nucleotides read TGCGCCAGCAGCTTGAGTGGCCGGGGGACCGAGCAGTACTTC.

The chain couples TRBV6-1 to TRBJ1-6; 9 bases match TRBD1. Trimming took 8 bases from V and 12 from J; bases not matched to a gene: 17. The CDR3 sequence is 16 residues long. Germline V lookup: CDR1 MNHNS, CDR2 SASEGT. CDR3 sequence: CASSPRGQGAGEPLHF. DNA of the CDR3: TGTGCCAGCTCACCGAGGGGACAGGGAGCCGGAGAACCCCTCCACTTT.

V usage is TRBV2 and J usage is TRBJ1-5, with TRBD1 matching over 9 bases. Looked up from germline, CDR1 is SNHLY and CDR2 is FYNNEI. The CDR3 consists of 14 residues. The ends lost 7 bases at V and 4 bases at J; junction bases unmatched: 5. The CDR3 loop is CASKRDRVNQPQHF. CDR3 in DNA: TGTGCCAGCAAAAGGGACAGGGTTAATCAGCCCCAGCATTTT.

This clonotype came up many times. The chain employs TRBV24-1 and TRBJ1-5, with 7 positions matching TRBD1. There are 13 residues in the CDR3. V shed 5 bases, J shed 5 bases, and the junction held 2 bases outside the gene matches. Looked up from germline, CDR1 is KGHDR and CDR2 is SFDVKD. The CDR3 here is CATSGQGDQPQHF. The CDR3, as DNA: TGTGCCACCAGTGGACAGGGCGATCAGCCCCAGCATTTT.

This clonotype has just one count. This chain joins TRBV5-6 and TRBJ1-2; 11 positions agree with TRBD1. CDR1 and CDR2 from the germline V gene are SGHDT and YYEEEE. The J segment lost 7 bases and the V segment lost 1 base, leaving 9 bases of the junction unmatched. The CDR3 loop spans 16 amino acids. The CDR3 DNA is TGTGCCAGCAGCTTGCCAATGGACAGGGGGCGGGTTGGCTACACCTTC. It codes for CASSLPMDRGRVGYTF.

This chain connects TRBV11-3 to TRBJ2-1; TRBD2 agrees at 7 bases. CDR3 length: 14 amino acids. Germline V gene lookup returns CDR1 SGHNT and CDR2 YENEEA. V lost 5 bases to trimming and J lost 5 bases; unmatched junction nucleotides: 6. The CDR3 here is CASSLSAGNNEQFF. CDR3 DNA: TGTGCCAGCAGCCTCTCAGCGGGAAACAATGAGCAGTTCTTC.

This clonotype was counted a single time. The chain has TRBV2 and TRBJ2-7; D is uncertain. V lost 1 base to trimming and J lost 7 bases, with 8 bases between them. The CDR3 length is 12 residues. CDR1 SNHLY and CDR2 FYNNEI come from the germline V gene. The CDR3 here is CASSEDSREQYF. CDR3 in DNA: TGTGCCAGCAGTGAAGACAGCCGGGAGCAGTACTTC. The full variable domain, with the rest looked up from reference TRBV2 and TRBJ2-7, is EPEVTQTPSHQVTQMGQEVILRCVPISNHLYFYWYRQILGQKVEFLVSFYNNEISEKSEIFDDQFSVERPDGSNFTLKIRSTKLEDSAMYFCASSEDSREQYFGPGTRLTVT.

This clonotype was recorded many times. V gene TRBV2 combines with J gene TRBJ1-6; tentatively, D is TRBD1 (5 bases). V was cut by 0 bases and J by 4 bases, with 13 bases left in between. The CDR3 runs to 17 residues. From germline, CDR1 is SNHLY and CDR2 FYNNEI. The CDR3 DNA reads as TGTGCCAGCAGTGAAGCAGCGGGACCCATATATAATTCACCCCTCCACTTT. Its translation: CASSEAAGPIYNSPLHF.

This clonotype was seen many times. The rearrangement links TRBV25-1 to TRBJ1-1, with 7 bases identical to TRBD1. The V segment lost 5 bases and the J segment 3 bases; nucleotides outside the gene matches: 9. This CDR3 is built from 15 residues. Germline V gene lookup returns CDR1 MGHDK and CDR2 SYGVNS. The DNA of the CDR3 is TGTGCCAGCAGTAGCTCGACAGGGCTCTACACTGAAGCTTTCTTT. Protein sequence: CASSSSTGLYTEAFF.

The CDR3 protein is CASSWRGSGWHGYTF. The CDR3 coding sequence is TGTGCCAGCAGCTGGCGGGGCAGTGGTTGGCATGGCTACACCTTC. The gene calls are TRBV7-2 and TRBJ1-2, with D tentatively TRBD1 (5 bases). V lost 4 bases and J lost 6, with 18 bases in between. Germline-derived CDR1 and CDR2 are SGHTA and FQGNSA. The CDR3 consists of 15 residues. The entire variable domain, with the rest obtained from reference TRBV7-2 and TRBJ1-2, is as follows: GAGVSQSPSNKVTEKGKDVELRCDPISGHTALYWYRQSLGQGLEFLIYFQGNSAPDKSGLPSDRFSAERTGGSVSTLTIQRTQQEDSAVYLCASSWRGSGWHGYTFGSGTRLTVV.

This clonotype showed up just a few times. The chain carries TRBV7-9 and TRBJ1-2; D unclear. Germline V gene sequence: CDR1 SEHNR, CDR2 FQNEAQ (reference sequence). V dropped 11 bases and J dropped 2 bases, with 6 bases sitting between them. There are 10 residues in the CDR3. The chain's CDR3 is CAVLNYGYTF. CDR3 DNA: TGTGCCGTTCTAAACTATGGCTACACCTTC.

This clonotype was detected a few times. V usage is TRBV11-2 and J usage is TRBJ1-5; 8 positions agree with TRBD1. This CDR3 has 15 amino acids. Losses at the gene ends were 5 bases for V and 7 bases for J; bases not matched to a gene: 10. Germline V CDR1 and CDR2: SGHAT, FQNNGV. The CDR3 region is CASSRFSGGEQPQHF. CDR3 sequence (DNA): TGTGCCAGCAGCCGATTTTCAGGGGGCGAGCAGCCCCAGCATTTT.

This clonotype came up once. A much larger clone differs by one base, so this may be a read error. The CDR3 protein is CASKGRYNEQFF. The CDR3, as DNA: TGTGCCAGTAAAGGGCGGTACAATGAGCAGTTCTTC. The V gene is TRBV19, the J gene TRBJ2-1; D is unclear. The V end lost 7 bases, the J end lost 4 bases, and 8 bases lay between the germline ends. This CDR3 spans 12 amino acids. The germline V gene has CDR1 LNHDA and CDR2 SQIVND (reference sequence). The complete variable domain, with remaining parts taken from reference TRBV19 and TRBJ2-1, reads DGGITQSPKYLFRKEGQNVTLSCEQNLNHDAMYWYRQDPGQGLRLIYYSQIVNDFQKGDIAEGYSVSREKKESFPLTVTSAQKNPTAFYLCASKGRYNEQFFGPGTRLTVL.

As concerns this clonotype: The final CDR3 position lacks the conserved phenylalanine or tryptophan, pointing to a likely read error. This chain connects TRBV2 to TRBJ1-1; D perhaps matches TRBD1 (5 bases). V lost 8 bases and J lost 6, with 13 bases in between. The CDR3 is 12 amino acids. Germline values: CDR1 SNHLY, CDR2 FYNNEI. The CDR3 reads CASSQGTSEAFS. In DNA form, the CDR3 reads TGTGCCAGCTCGCAGGGAACATCTGAAGCTTTCTCT.

This clonotype was counted many times. The chain carries TRBV9 and TRBJ1-6; 8 nucleotides line up with TRBD1. The CDR3 totals 15 residues. CDR1 is SGDLS, CDR2 YYNGEE, per germline. The trim removed 3 bases at V and 10 bases at J, leaving 9 bases unmatched. The CDR3 coding sequence is TGTGCCAGCAGCGCCAGCGGACAGGGTAGCTCACCCCTCCACTTT. It is translated as CASSASGQGSSPLHF.

This clonotype was seen a few times. The J gene is TRBJ1-1, the V gene TRBV19; D is unresolved. Deletions cut 4 bases from V and 5 bases from J, with 14 bases between. This CDR3 is built from 14 residues. Germline lookup yields CDR1 LNHDA and CDR2 SQIVND (reference sequence). CDR3 bases: TGTGCCAGTAGTACGGCAGGCGTGACAACTGAAGCTTTCTTT. This translates into CASSTAGVTTEAFF.

The V call is TRBV12-3 or TRBV12-4, the J call TRBJ1-1; D gene ambiguous. CDR3 length: 15 amino acids. V dropped 6 bases and J dropped 1 base, with 15 bases sitting between them. The chain's CDR3 is CASSPAPVANTEAFF. The CDR3 DNA sequence: TGTGCCAGCAGCCCCGCCCCGGTGGCGAACACTGAAGCTTTCTTT.